This T cell receptor beta chain was identified during a study of a mutant IDH1 vaccine in newly diagnosed glioma. Background on the study: Earlier therapy was either radiotherapy, temozolomide, or both, and most got both.

The CDR3 runs to 15 residues. Germline V gene lookup returns CDR1 SGHDN and CDR2 FVKESK. V gave up 7 bases and J gave up 9 bases; unmatched junction bases: 10. Note on this clone: What it binds is unknown.

Time point of the sample: week 47, end of study. Vaccination comprised doses that each held 300 ug of mutant IDH1 20-mer peptide, plus topical imiquimod. Points from the study as a whole: Changes to the top peripheral T cell clonotypes appeared unrelated to pseudoprogression. Of all patients, 85% to 95% showed vaccine-induced immune responses.

Sequencing used immunoSEQ multiplex PCR; TCRdb keeps in-frame clones, though not all of them. The sample contains 30,000 to 45,000 clones, about 75% of which appear only once. The clonotype was recovered from a man in his forties or fifties with glioma. The chain couples TRBV14 to TRBJ2-1; 12 bases are a match to TRBD1. Sample: PBMCs, taken from a glioma patient whose treatment included an IDH1 peptide vaccine. The DNA for the CDR3 is TGTGCCAGCACACTCCGGGACAGGGGGCTCAGTGAGCAGTTCTTC. It specifies CASTLRDRGLSEQFF.